This entry concerns a single T cell receptor beta chain. The CDR3 has 14 residues. The germline gives CDR1 SNHLY, CDR2 FYNNEI. V was trimmed by 6 bases and J by 0 bases, leaving 9 bases between them. One entry per CDR3 protein results from TCRdb running MiXCR on the 5' RACE reads. The sample comprises 85,000 to 100,000 distinct CDR3 sequences, around a sixth of which are singletons, and over 0.95% rests with the top ten. The sample originates from a study of early T cells in non-severe SARS-CoV-2 infection. V is TRBV2 and J is TRBJ1-5; D not certain. The sequence was obtained from an adult who was a healthcare worker with PCR-confirmed SARS-CoV-2 infection or an uninfected control (not recorded which). Sequenced: whole blood. In nucleotides, the CDR3 is TGTGCCAGCAGGGGCGGGAATAGCAATCAGCCCCAGCATTTT. Its translation: CASRGGNSNQPQHF.